What follows is one TCR beta chain and its context. This clone's antigen is unknown. One junction end disagrees with the germline gene, perhaps due to a read error. Sequencing used an Illumina NovaSeq 6000. TCRalpha and TCRbeta cDNA libraries were constructed by 5'RACE with constant-segment primers, with sample barcodes and unique molecular identifiers being introduced. RNA was extracted from every sample with Trizol reagent. Amplification of the libraries took two PCR steps, and the second step added a second sample barcode plus Illumina TruSeq adapters. Sequencing of the libraries was done on an Illumina NovaSeq, producing 2 x 150 bp paired-end reads. From the authors' description of their analysis: With migec v1.2.7, reads were demultiplexed and then collapsed into UMI-guided consensus sequences. Using mixcr v2.1.11, UMI consensuses were aligned to TRA and TRB V and J templates and then assembled into clonotypes. Clonotypes were classified as expanded or contracted when called significant by both edgeR and NoisET, with noise models trained on biological replicates. For edgeR calls, the thresholds were a false discovery rate-adjusted p below 0.01 and a log2 fold-change of 1. As an exploratory analysis of dynamics, PCA with hierarchical clustering was applied to max-normalized trajectories of the 1000 most abundant clonotypes. Each responding clone was given a CD4 or CD8 phenotype based on the CD4+ and CD8+ repertoires, which had been sequenced separately. TCRdb passed the public sequencing reads through fastp at Q25 and MiXCR, retaining productive beta sequences. Duplicate CDR3 protein sequences are folded into a single record with the most common DNA and genes. The V and J calls shown here were made by TCRdb, not taken from the authors' results. This sample has about 560,000 distinct CDR3 sequences in its table, and 15% to 20% of those were observed once. The ten largest clones take up around 12% of the sample.

The germline V gene sets CDR1 to SQVTM and CDR2 to ANQGSEA. From its cysteine to its phenylalanine, the CDR3 spans 10 amino acids. Only the CDR3 DNA stays, 30 bases, in frame from base 1. The entry originates in a study of T-cell memory formation after mild COVID-19 (dated by TCRdb to 2020 to 2022). Broadly, across the study: TCR sequence clusters from the two donors were largely donor specific. The cohort comprised two young, previously healthy adult volunteers, one female and one male. In two donors, T-cell clones that expanded and contracted after mild COVID-19 were followed by sequencing TCRalpha and TCRbeta repertoires longitudinally.

Findings and caveats that apply to the study as a whole: The study covered only a couple of mild cases, and larger cohorts including severe cases with pre-infection samples were considered necessary. The detection of some responding clones in pre-infection memory suggests that pre-existing cross-reactive memory T cells joined the SARS-CoV-2 response. Contracting CD4+ clones turned up mainly in the CM and EM memory subsets, whereas EMRA was where CD8+ clones were enriched. SARS-CoV-2 specificity of the second-wave clones peaking on day 37 was not confirmed. Clones contracting from day 15 to 85 had balanced CD4/CD8 phenotypes, while a second wave expanding from day 15 to 37 was biased towards CD4+.

PBMCs were isolated by Ficoll-Paque density gradient centrifugation. The clonotype comes from an adult woman who had mild COVID-19 (a few samples of this study predate the infection). The sample titles of this study are shuffled in the database, so cell type and time point are left out; the donor was told from shared clones. Material for sequencing was PBMCs or a T cell subset sorted from them (not recorded which). The sequence links TRBV29-1 to TRBJ1-1, with TRBD1 as a weak D call on 5 bases. This receptor carries the CDR3 CSVEDTEAFF. The nucleotide sequence is TGCAGCGTTGAGGACACGGAAGCTTTCTTT.